Detailed here is one T cell receptor (beta chain). What it binds is not known. Deletions cut 3 bases from V and 3 bases from J, with 14 bases between. CDR1 is LNHDA and CDR2 is SQIVND in the germline V gene (reference sequence). The CDR3 is made up of 15 amino acids. The protocol was immunoSEQ multiplex PCR, while the TCRdb copy is restricted to in-frame clones and leaves out a portion. The top ten clones hold just over 20% of a sample with roughly 70,000 clones, 86% of them seen once. The sample originates from a study of T cells in localized non-small cell lung cancer. The study's findings and limits: The study linked higher blood T cell density to longer overall survival. Researchers found a median around 50 of the top 100 tumor clones in adjacent lung. Without multi-region sequencing, intratumor heterogeneity could not be excluded. Highest T cell clonality was seen in uninvolved adjacent lung, surpassing that measured in tumor.

The gene calls are TRBV19 and TRBJ1-1; D uncertain. This TCR was recovered from a male donor at least 60 years old with stage III squamous cell lung carcinoma. Sequencing used peripheral blood, obtained before any cancer treatment. CDR3 residues: CASSIGAAQDTEAFF. The CDR3 DNA sequence: TGTGCCAGTAGTATTGGAGCGGCGCAGGACACTGAAGCTTTCTTT.